A selection of T cell receptor beta chains follows, all from one sample in a study of shared clonotypes between healthy human individuals. Assay: immunoSEQ multiplex PCR; the TCRdb copy retains only in-frame clones and omits some. The sample lists about 590,000 clones; nearly 97% were seen once. Sequenced input: naive CD8+ T cells sorted from blood. The receptors here all came from a woman in her 30s in good health. CDR3s include the opening cysteine and the closing phenylalanine or tryptophan. Fields, in order: J gene, D gene, V gene, CDR3 protein, CDR3 DNA. The D gene is left open where the match is weak.

j_gene: TRBJ2-1
d_gene: TRBD2
v_gene: TRBV6-5
CDR3aa: CASSYSVGLANNEQFF
CDR3nt: TGTGCCAGCAGTTACTCTGTGGGACTAGCGAACAATGAGCAGTTCTTC

j_gene: TRBJ2-7
d_gene: -
v_gene: TRBV30
CDR3aa: CAWSVRETVTYEQYF
CDR3nt: TGTGCCTGGAGTGTACGAGAGACGGTGACCTACGAGCAGTACTTC

j_gene: TRBJ2-5
d_gene: TRBD2
v_gene: TRBV10-3
CDR3aa: CAISDSSGMHPLSQETQYF
CDR3nt: TGTGCCATCAGTGATAGTAGCGGGATGCACCCACTCAGCCAAGAGACCCAGTACTTC

j_gene: TRBJ2-1
d_gene: -
v_gene: TRBV9
CDR3aa: CASSPGGGSSYNEQFF
CDR3nt: TGTGCCAGCAGCCCAGGGGGCGGGAGCTCCTACAATGAGCAGTTCTTC

j_gene: TRBJ1-2
d_gene: -
v_gene: TRBV7-9
CDR3aa: CASSLALGGGYGYTF
CDR3nt: TGTGCCAGCAGCTTAGCTCTCGGGGGCGGCTATGGCTACACCTTC

j_gene: TRBJ2-7
d_gene: TRBD2
v_gene: TRBV29-1
CDR3aa: CSVRSGISYEQYF
CDR3nt: TGCAGCGTCCGTAGCGGGATCTCCTACGAGCAGTACTTC

j_gene: TRBJ2-7
d_gene: TRBD1
v_gene: TRBV7-6
CDR3aa: CASNNQLTGVREQYF
CDR3nt: TGTGCCAGCAACAATCAGCTTACAGGGGTTAGGGAGCAGTACTTC

j_gene: TRBJ2-7
d_gene: TRBD2
v_gene: TRBV5-1
CDR3aa: CASSLTSVYEQYF
CDR3nt: TGCGCCAGCAGCTTGACTAGCGTTTACGAGCAGTACTTC

j_gene: TRBJ2-5
d_gene: -
v_gene: TRBV19
CDR3aa: CASSIRGDYQETQYF
CDR3nt: TGTGCCAGTAGTATACGAGGGGACTACCAAGAGACCCAGTACTTC

j_gene: TRBJ2-3
d_gene: -
v_gene: TRBV2
CDR3aa: CAYLLGSKITDTQYF
CDR3nt: TGTGCCTACTTGTTGGGCAGCAAAATCACAGATACGCAGTATTTT

j_gene: TRBJ2-5
d_gene: -
v_gene: TRBV5-1
CDR3aa: CASRGDNQETQYF
CDR3nt: TGCGCCAGCAGGGGGGATAACCAAGAGACCCAGTACTTC

j_gene: TRBJ1-5
d_gene: -
v_gene: TRBV19
CDR3aa: CASSPTDWSNQPQHF
CDR3nt: TGTGCCAGTAGTCCCACAGATTGGAGCAATCAGCCCCAGCATTTT

j_gene: TRBJ2-1
d_gene: TRBD2
v_gene: TRBV7-6
CDR3aa: CASSLAGGADEQFF
CDR3nt: TGTGCCAGCAGCTTAGCGGGAGGGGCAGATGAGCAGTTCTTC

j_gene: TRBJ2-3
d_gene: -
v_gene: TRBV7-9
CDR3aa: CASSPPSSTDTQYF
CDR3nt: TGTGCCAGCAGCCCACCAAGTAGCACAGATACGCAGTATTTT

j_gene: TRBJ2-1
d_gene: -
v_gene: TRBV28
CDR3aa: CASSLGGHPSYNEQFF
CDR3nt: TGTGCCAGCAGTTTAGGGGGACATCCTAGCTACAATGAGCAGTTCTTC

j_gene: TRBJ2-1
d_gene: TRBD2
v_gene: TRBV5-6
CDR3aa: CASSSGGGDNEQFF
CDR3nt: TGTGCCAGCAGCTCTGGGGGAGGGGACAATGAGCAGTTCTTC

j_gene: TRBJ2-7
d_gene: TRBD2
v_gene: TRBV27
CDR3aa: CAGSLIAGGNEQYF
CDR3nt: TGTGCCGGCAGCCTCATCGCGGGAGGAAACGAGCAGTACTTC

j_gene: TRBJ2-7
d_gene: TRBD1
v_gene: TRBV9
CDR3aa: CASSADRANYEQYF
CDR3nt: TGTGCCAGCAGCGCGGACAGGGCGAACTACGAGCAGTACTTC

j_gene: TRBJ1-1
d_gene: -
v_gene: TRBV7-8
CDR3aa: CASSPDKAYAEAFF
CDR3nt: TGTGCCAGCAGCCCCGACAAGGCGTACGCTGAAGCTTTCTTT

j_gene: TRBJ2-7
d_gene: -
v_gene: TRBV7-9
CDR3aa: CASSPPGSLEQYF
CDR3nt: TGTGCCAGCAGTCCACCCGGGAGCCTCGAGCAGTACTTC

j_gene: TRBJ2-7
d_gene: -
v_gene: TRBV19
CDR3aa: CASSMSSSALSYEQYF
CDR3nt: TGTGCCAGTAGTATGTCTTCTTCGGCACTCTCCTACGAGCAGTACTTC

j_gene: TRBJ2-1
d_gene: -
v_gene: TRBV29-1
CDR3aa: CSGADVYNEQFF
CDR3nt: TGCAGCGGTGCCGACGTTTACAATGAGCAGTTCTTC

j_gene: TRBJ1-1
d_gene: -
v_gene: TRBV19
CDR3aa: CASSIGIDEAFF
CDR3nt: TGTGCCAGTAGTATTGGTATAGATGAAGCTTTCTTT

j_gene: TRBJ2-1
d_gene: -
v_gene: TRBV11-2
CDR3aa: CASSLDFRTEYNEQFF
CDR3nt: TGTGCCAGCAGCTTAGATTTCCGGACAGAATACAATGAGCAGTTCTTC

j_gene: TRBJ1-2
d_gene: TRBD1
v_gene: TRBV2
CDR3aa: CASRDGTADYGYTF
CDR3nt: TGTGCCAGCAGGGACGGGACAGCCGACTATGGCTACACCTTC

j_gene: TRBJ1-6
d_gene: -
v_gene: TRBV4-1
CDR3aa: CASSQEAGLGSPLHF
CDR3nt: TGCGCCAGCAGCCAAGAAGCAGGGCTAGGTTCACCCCTCCACTTT

j_gene: TRBJ2-7
d_gene: TRBD1
v_gene: TRBV27
CDR3aa: CASSFDRAVEQYF
CDR3nt: TGTGCCAGCAGTTTTGACAGGGCCGTCGAGCAGTACTTC

j_gene: TRBJ2-1
d_gene: TRBD2
v_gene: TRBV13
CDR3aa: CASSGGTSIYNEQFF
CDR3nt: TGTGCCAGCAGCGGCGGGACTAGCATTTACAATGAGCAGTTCTTC

j_gene: TRBJ2-4
d_gene: -
v_gene: TRBV29-1
CDR3aa: CSVAGNGNIQYF
CDR3nt: TGCAGCGTTGCGGGAAATGGGAACATTCAGTACTTC

j_gene: TRBJ2-7
d_gene: TRBD2
v_gene: TRBV4-2
CDR3aa: CASSQERSGGTYEQYF
CDR3nt: TGTGCCAGCAGCCAAGAACGAAGCGGGGGAACCTACGAGCAGTACTTC

j_gene: TRBJ1-1
d_gene: -
v_gene: TRBV28
CDR3aa: CASSLKREGVKTEAFF
CDR3nt: TGTGCCAGCAGTTTAAAGAGAGAGGGGGTTAAAACTGAAGCTTTCTTT

j_gene: TRBJ2-1
d_gene: TRBD2
v_gene: TRBV5-1
CDR3aa: CASSFPAGGGNEQFF
CDR3nt: TGCGCCAGCAGCTTCCCAGCGGGAGGGGGCAATGAGCAGTTCTTC

j_gene: TRBJ2-2
d_gene: -
v_gene: TRBV28
CDR3aa: CASKQRAGGGELFF
CDR3nt: TGTGCCAGCAAACAGCGGGCCGGCGGCGGGGAGCTGTTTTTT

j_gene: TRBJ2-1
d_gene: -
v_gene: TRBV28
CDR3aa: CASTPGLNYNEQFF
CDR3nt: TGTGCCAGCACCCCCGGACTAAACTACAATGAGCAGTTCTTC

j_gene: TRBJ2-1
d_gene: TRBD2
v_gene: TRBV5-6
CDR3aa: CASSLDETSGYSSYNEQFF
CDR3nt: TGTGCCAGCAGCTTGGATGAAACTAGCGGATACAGCTCCTACAATGAGCAGTTCTTC

j_gene: TRBJ1-1
d_gene: -
v_gene: TRBV7-9
CDR3aa: CASSGQGRGPEAFF
CDR3nt: TGTGCCAGCAGCGGGCAGGGCCGTGGACCTGAAGCTTTCTTT